The T cell receptor beta chain described here comes from a study of T cells in Graves' hyperthyroidism and ophthalmopathy. Findings and limits, study-wide: Blood also contained most expanded thyroid clonotypes above 0.001.

Around 10 ml of fresh peripheral blood supplied the PBMCs. What was amplified from RNA transcripts were TCR beta CDR3 regions. The HTBI primer set served for first-round RT-PCR of the TCR CDR3. TCRdb independently ran MiXCR on the multiplex PCR reads; one entry per CDR3 protein. The table includes hundreds of thousands of distinct CDR3 sequences, 15% to 20% detected once. The length of the CDR3 is 16 residues. V dropped 8 bases and J dropped 3; count of bases not matched to a gene: 12. Germline V gene data show CDR1 as SNHLY and CDR2 as FYNNEI. This clonotype was seen repeatedly, ten times or more. Its antigen remains unidentified.

V is TRBV2 and J is TRBJ1-1; 10 bases fit TRBD1. The sequenced sample was blood. The clonotype was recovered from a woman aged 18-29 years with Graves' ophthalmopathy. The DNA for the CDR3 is TGTGCCAGCCTGGAGGGACAGGGGTTTTGGGACACTGAAGCTTTCTTT. Translated: CASLEGQGFWDTEAFF.